What follows are 2 T cell receptor beta chains derived from one specimen sequenced in a study of Ad26.COV2.S vaccination and SARS-CoV-2 variants. The table came from immunoSEQ multiplex PCR; TCRdb's copy has only in-frame clones and leaves some out. The top ten hold about 3.8% of the sample, which has about 350,000 clones, about 91% seen once. The source was peripheral blood, collected after recovery from COVID-19. These receptors were taken from a human donor who had recovered from COVID-19.

V gene TRBV7-2 combines with J gene TRBJ2-7; D gene unclear. The CDR3 loop spans 13 amino acids. Germline CDR1 and CDR2: SGHTA and FQGNSA. V was cut by 0 bases and J by 2 bases, with 5 bases left in between. In DNA, the CDR3 is TGTGCCAGCAGCTTAGCAGGGACCTACGAGCAGTACTTC. This sequence encodes CASSLAGTYEQYF.

The chain has TRBV25-1 and TRBJ1-3; D is unresolved. Germline V gene lookup returns CDR1 MGHDK and CDR2 SYGVNS. Trimming pared 4 bases from V and 4 bases from J, leaving 8 bases between. The CDR3 runs to 13 residues. CDR3 region: CASSGHQGNTIYF. Here the CDR3 DNA reads TGTGCCAGCAGTGGACATCAGGGAAACACCATATATTTT.